This T cell receptor beta chain was sequenced during a study of identical twins. The V gene's germline CDR1 is MGHRA and CDR2 YSYEKL. This CDR3 is built from 15 residues. The ends were cut back, 0 bases at V and 5 bases at J, with 14 bases in the middle. A note on this clonotype: Its antigen remains unknown.

Regarding the study as a whole: The presence of invariant MAIT and iNKT cells could partly confound analyses of zero-insertion sequences.

After template switching added a universal primer site, the resulting cDNA carried unique molecular identifiers. TCRdb independently ran MiXCR on the 5' RACE reads; one entry per CDR3 protein. The data contain some 320,000 distinct CDR3 sequences, 9% to 15% of them seen just once; the ten biggest clones take up 7.2%. The sample was also linked to a second study, of yellow fever vaccine responses in identical twins.

The V call is TRBV4-1, the J call TRBJ2-7, with a possible D match to TRBD2 (6 bases). The sequence came from a woman younger than 30 in good health. Sequencing was performed on CD8+ T cells sorted from blood. CDR3 sequence: CASSQEGTEKNEQYF. CDR3 bases: TGCGCCAGCAGCCAAGAGGGGACTGAAAAAAACGAGCAGTACTTC.